The 26 T cell receptor beta chains given below trace back to one sample, sequenced in a study of OX40 agonist ivuxolimab in advanced cancers. Produced via immunoSEQ multiplex PCR; TCRdb's table is partial and in-frame only. The table shows approximately 63,000 clones, with 86% occurring only once. Material: CD4+ or CD8+ T cells sorted from blood, obtained in a trial of the OX40 agonist ivuxolimab. All receptors come from an adult with an advanced solid tumor such as melanoma, head and neck, liver or kidney cancer.

This clone appeared a single time. The genes are TRBV18 and TRBJ2-7, with 8 bases aligning to TRBD2. Germline CDR1 and CDR2: KGHSH and LQKENI. The CDR3 has 17 amino acids. V gave up 3 bases and J gave up 0 bases; unmatched junction bases: 10. CDR3 region: CASSPGSSGILSYEQYF. The CDR3 DNA reads TGTGCCAGCTCACCCGGGAGTAGCGGGATCCTCTCCTACGAGCAGTACTTC. Full variable domain (remainder filled in from reference TRBV18 and TRBJ2-7): NAGVMQNPRHLVRRRGQEARLRCSPMKGHSHVYWYRQLPEEGLKFMVYLQKENIIDESGMPKERFSAEFPKEGPSILRIQQVVRGDSAAYFCASSPGSSGILSYEQYFGPGTRLTVT.

The chain is built from TRBV2 and TRBJ2-1; D may be TRBD1 (5 bases). V was trimmed by 7 bases and J by 0 bases, leaving 10 bases between them. This CDR3 spans 14 amino acids. Germline loops: CDR1 SNHLY, CDR2 FYNNEI. The CDR3 bases are TGTGCCAGCAAAGGCGACAGCTCCTACAATGAGCAGTTCTTC. Residues: CASKGDSSYNEQFF.

This clone ranks as medium-sized. This rearrangement joins TRBV21-1 to TRBJ2-7; the table's D call TRBD2 went unverified against the DNA. TRBV21-1 is noted as a pseudogene. The CDR3 runs to 15 residues. Here the CDR3 reads CASRQTSFLPLEQYF. DNA for the CDR3: TGTGCCAGCAGGCAGACTAGCTTTCTCCCTCTCGAGCAGTACTTC.

This clone was seen only a few times. The chain links TRBV28 to TRBJ2-7, with TRBD1 matching 9 bases. CDR1 MDHEN and CDR2 SYDVKM come from the germline V gene. CDR3 length: 14 residues. V trimming: 5 bases; J trimming: 7 bases; junction bases outside the gene matches: 9. CDR3 amino acids: CASSTTGGIGEQYF. The CDR3 DNA is TGTGCCAGCAGTACTACAGGGGGCATAGGGGAGCAGTACTTC.

V gene TRBV9 combines with J gene TRBJ1-1; no clear D gene. The germline V gene has CDR1 SGDLS and CDR2 YYNGEE. This CDR3 has 13 residues. The V and J ends lost 3 bases and 3 bases respectively, with 9 bases between them. The CDR3 DNA reads TGTGCCAGCAGCGCAAGCGTAGACACTGAAGCTTTCTTT. This translates into CASSASVDTEAFF.

V gene TRBV15 combines with J gene TRBJ1-4; D uncertain. Trimming pared 4 bases from V and 7 bases from J, leaving 13 bases between. The CDR3 has 14 amino acids. Germline CDR1 is LNHNV and CDR2 is YYDKDF (reference sequence). The CDR3 region is CATSIGRNFEKLFF. In DNA form, the CDR3 reads TGTGCCACCAGCATAGGGCGGAACTTTGAAAAACTGTTTTTT.

The V gene is TRBV2, the J gene TRBJ2-3; 11 positions match TRBD2. The J segment lost 0 bases and the V segment lost 10 bases, leaving 6 bases of the junction unmatched. The CDR3 is made up of 15 amino acids. CDR1 is SNHLY and CDR2 is FYNNEI in the germline V gene. CDR3 DNA sequence: TGTGCCATCCCCCGGACTAGCGGGAGCACAGATACGCAGTATTTT. This gives the protein CAIPRTSGSTDTQYF.

The chain carries TRBV10-1 and TRBJ2-3; D ambiguous. With 3 bases removed from V and 3 bases from J, the gap between germline ends came to 7 bases. Germline V gene lookup returns CDR1 WNHNN and CDR2 SYGVQD (reference sequence). The CDR3 spans 13 residues. CDR3 coding DNA: TGCGCCAGCAGTGAAAGTGGGACAGATACGCAGTATTTT. This encodes CASSESGTDTQYF.

The rearrangement uses TRBV29-1 and TRBJ2-1, with 7 bases fitting TRBD1. The CDR3 loop spans 15 amino acids. Germline V lookup: CDR1 SQVTM, CDR2 ANQGSEA. V lost 7 bases, J lost 6 bases, and 15 bases stayed unmatched. The CDR3: CSGGGEGAGGNEQFF. CDR3 nucleotides: TGCAGCGGTGGCGGCGAGGGGGCAGGTGGCAATGAGCAGTTCTTC.

V is TRBV29-1 and J is TRBJ1-2; D unclear. This CDR3 is built from 11 residues. Trimming took off 0 bases at V and 8 bases at J, with 7 bases between the two ends. In germline, CDR1 is SQVTM, CDR2 ANQGSEA. CDR3 bases: TGCAGCGTTGAAGATGGTGGAGGCTACACCTTC. Translating it yields CSVEDGGGYTF.

The genes are TRBV5-4 and TRBJ2-5; TRBD1 might be the D (6 bases). V lost 3 bases, J lost 5 bases, and 11 bases lay in between. The CDR3 has 13 residues. The V gene's germline CDR1 is SGHNT and CDR2 YYREEE (reference sequence). CDR3 amino acids: CASSSRGWETQYF. CDR3 bases: TGTGCCAGCAGCTCCAGGGGCTGGGAGACCCAGTACTTC. Complete variable domain (other parts from reference TRBV5-4 and TRBJ2-5): ETGVTQSPTHLIKTRGQQVTLRCSSQSGHNTVSWYQQALGQGPQFIFQYYREEENGRGNFPPRFSGLQFPNYSSELNVNALELDDSALYLCASSSRGWETQYFGPGTRLLVL.

The chain links TRBV4-2 to TRBJ2-7; D not resolved. The germline CDR1 and CDR2 sequences are LGHNA and YNFKEQ. This CDR3 comprises 15 residues. V was trimmed by 1 base and J by 3 bases, leaving 13 bases between them. The CDR3 sequence: CASSQVSDSNYEQYF. The CDR3 DNA follows: TGTGCCAGCAGCCAAGTCTCTGACTCTAACTACGAGCAGTACTTC.

V gene TRBV28 combines with J gene TRBJ2-1, with D perhaps matching TRBD2 (5 bases). V lost 8 bases, J lost 4 bases, and 12 bases lay in between. The CDR3 extends over 13 amino acids. Per the germline V gene, CDR1 is MDHEN and CDR2 is SYDVKM. The CDR3 protein is CASERTLYNEQFF. Written as DNA, the CDR3 is TGTGCCAGCGAGAGGACTTTGTACAATGAGCAGTTCTTC.

The V and J genes are TRBV12-5 and TRBJ2-1, with D perhaps matching TRBD2 (6 bases). The length of the CDR3 is 14 residues. Germline V gene lookup returns CDR1 LGHNT and CDR2 FRNRAP. Trimming pared 1 base from V and 4 bases from J, leaving 8 bases between. CDR3 sequence: CASGLGGTYNEQFF. In nucleotides, the CDR3 is TGTGCTAGTGGTTTGGGCGGGACTTACAATGAGCAGTTCTTC.

This chain uses TRBV7-6 with TRBJ2-1; 12 bases line up with TRBD2. The CDR3 runs 17 residues. CDR1 is SGHVS, CDR2 FNYEAQ, per germline. The ends lost 4 bases at V and 7 bases at J; junction bases unmatched: 11. Here the CDR3 reads CASSSEWTSGVKNEQFF. In nucleotides, the CDR3 is TGTGCCAGCAGCTCCGAGTGGACTAGCGGGGTTAAGAATGAGCAGTTCTTC.

This clone has more than one count but fewer than ten. The chain employs TRBV11-2 and TRBJ2-3; D might be TRBD1 (5 bases). This CDR3 is built from 15 residues. The germline V and J ends were trimmed by 0 bases and 3 bases, with 10 bases remaining between them. Germline V lookup: CDR1 SGHAT, CDR2 FQNNGV. CDR3 DNA sequence: TGTGCCAGCAGCTTAGATAAGGGGATGACAGATACGCAGTATTTT. This codes for CASSLDKGMTDTQYF.

The chain is built from TRBV6-6 and TRBJ2-7; 7 bases fit TRBD1. V lost 6 bases to trimming and J lost 2 bases; unmatched junction nucleotides: 4. Germline-derived CDR1 and CDR2 are MNHNY and SVGAGI (reference sequence). The CDR3 is 13 amino acids. The CDR3 loop is CASSSGGTYEQYF. The CDR3 DNA follows: TGTGCCAGCAGCTCAGGGGGAACCTACGAGCAGTACTTC.

The chain couples TRBV6-8 to TRBJ2-1; D might be TRBD2 (5 bases). The germline gives CDR1 MNHGY, CDR2 SAAAGT. The CDR3 spans 19 residues. With 0 bases removed from V and 7 bases from J, the gap between germline ends came to 25 bases. The CDR3 spells CASSYSGPENGNWYNEQFF. In DNA form, the CDR3 reads TGTGCCAGCAGTTACTCAGGCCCCGAAAACGGGAATTGGTATAATGAGCAGTTCTTC.

V usage is TRBV10-1 and J usage is TRBJ2-2; 7 nucleotides align to TRBD2. The germline V gene has CDR1 WNHNN and CDR2 SYGVQD (reference sequence). V dropped 0 bases and J dropped 4; count of bases not matched to a gene: 5. The CDR3 is made up of 16 amino acids. The CDR3 nucleotides read TGCGCCAGCAGTGAGTCGACTAGCAGAGGCACCGGGGAGCTGTTTTTT. Translation gives CASSESTSRGTGELFF.

The chain joins TRBV6-1 to TRBJ1-2, with D uncertain. The CDR3 covers 12 residues. CDR1 MNHNS and CDR2 SASEGT come from the germline V gene. V was trimmed by 11 bases and J by 4 bases, leaving 14 bases between them. The CDR3: CAASGQPYGYTF. The DNA of the CDR3 is TGTGCCGCATCCGGCCAGCCCTATGGCTACACCTTC.

This clone came up a few times. The V call is TRBV6-5, the J call TRBJ1-2, with a tentative D call TRBD1 (6 bases). V lost 4 bases, J lost 1 base, and 13 bases lay in between. The CDR3 loop spans 15 amino acids. The V gene's germline CDR1 is MNHEY and CDR2 SVGAGI. The CDR3 spells CASSSRRTVNYGYTF. The CDR3 region has the DNA TGTGCCAGCAGTTCCCGGAGGACAGTTAACTATGGCTACACCTTC.

The V call is TRBV5-4, the J call TRBJ2-3; D possibly corresponds to TRBD2 (6 bases). V was cut by 2 bases and J by 0 bases, with 10 bases left in between. The CDR3 consists of 15 residues. Germline values: CDR1 SGHNT, CDR2 YYREEE (reference sequence). CDR3 region: CASSFTAGSTDTQYF. The CDR3 coding sequence is TGTGCCAGCAGCTTCACAGCGGGTAGCACAGATACGCAGTATTTT.

The CDR3 coding sequence is TGTGCCAGCAGCCAAGGATCCAGTTACAATGAGCAGTTCTTC. The encoded protein is CASSQGSSYNEQFF. The rearrangement uses TRBV4-2 and TRBJ2-1; D gene uncertain. Trimming pared 1 base from V and 4 bases from J, leaving 8 bases between. Germline V gene lookup returns CDR1 LGHNA and CDR2 YNFKEQ. CDR3 length equals 14 residues.

The chain combines TRBV7-8 with TRBJ2-3, with D maybe TRBD2 (6 bases). Trimming stripped 4 bases from V and 0 bases from J, with 14 bases between. Germline V CDR1 and CDR2: SGHVS, FQNEAQ. CDR3 length: 16 residues. CDR3 in DNA: TGTGCCAGCAGCTCGGCGGTCGGGAGCAGCACAGATACGCAGTATTTT. As protein: CASSSAVGSSTDTQYF. Full variable domain (missing parts from reference TRBV7-8 and TRBJ2-3): GAGVSQSPRYKVAKRGQDVALRCDPISGHVSLFWYQQALGQGPEFLTYFQNEAQLDKSGLPSDRFFAERPEGSVSTLKIQRTQQEDSAVYLCASSSAVGSSTDTQYFGPGTRLTVL.

This chain uses TRBV19 with TRBJ1-3; no clear D gene. Germline V gene lookup returns CDR1 LNHDA and CDR2 SQIVND (reference sequence). The CDR3 consists of 14 residues. The germline V and J ends were trimmed by 3 bases and 3 bases, with 9 bases remaining between them. The CDR3 DNA follows: TGTGCCAGTAGTATTCAAGACCGTGGAAACACCATATATTTT. The encoded protein is CASSIQDRGNTIYF.

V is TRBV28 and J is TRBJ1-5, with D maybe TRBD1 (6 bases). The CDR3 runs to 13 residues. Germline CDR1 is MDHEN and CDR2 is SYDVKM. V dropped 8 bases and J dropped 9 bases, with 17 bases sitting between them. For the CDR3, the DNA is TGTGCCAGCGTACCGGGACACCGTGCGCCCCAGCATTTT. As protein: CASVPGHRAPQHF. The variable domain in full, completed from reference TRBV28 and TRBJ1-5, reads DVKVTQSSRYLVKRTGEKVFLECVQDMDHENMFWYRQDPGLGLRLIYFSYDVKMKEKGDIPEGYSVSREKKERFSLILESASTNQTSMYLCASVPGHRAPQHFGDGTRLSIL.